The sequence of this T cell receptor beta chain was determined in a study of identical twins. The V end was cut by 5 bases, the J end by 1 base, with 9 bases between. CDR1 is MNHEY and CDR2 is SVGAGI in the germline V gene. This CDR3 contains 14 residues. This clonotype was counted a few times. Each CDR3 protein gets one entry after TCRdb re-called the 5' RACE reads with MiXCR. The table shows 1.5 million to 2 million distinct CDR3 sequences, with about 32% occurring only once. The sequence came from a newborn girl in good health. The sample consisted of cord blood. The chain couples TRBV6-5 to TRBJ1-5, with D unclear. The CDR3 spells CASSRDGSNQPQHF. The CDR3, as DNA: TGTGCCAGCAGTCGCGACGGGAGCAATCAGCCCCAGCATTTT.